One sample yielded the 26 T cell receptor beta chains listed below, sequenced in a study of graft-versus-host responses after intestinal transplantation. Profiling relied on immunoSEQ multiplex PCR, and the TCRdb table lists in-frame clones only, not all of them. The sample includes about 97,000 clones, around 90% of them seen just once. The sequenced sample was PBMCs, obtained about 460 days after intestinal transplant. These receptors all stem from a human patient who received an intestinal transplant, so some T cells may come from the graft donor.

The gene calls are TRBV15 and TRBJ1-5; D is undetermined. With 8 bases removed from V and 3 bases from J, the gap between germline ends came to 20 bases. Per the germline V gene, CDR1 is LNHNV and CDR2 is YYDKDF (reference sequence). The CDR3 sequence is 16 residues long. The CDR3 spells CATGVSGTRANQPQHF. DNA of the CDR3: TGTGCCACCGGCGTCTCGGGTACCCGGGCCAATCAGCCCCAGCATTTT.

The chain recombines TRBV4-1 with TRBJ1-1; a possible D gene is TRBD1 (6 bases). Trimming took off 1 base at V and 1 base at J, with 7 bases between the two ends. Germline V gene data show CDR1 as MGHRA and CDR2 as YSYEKL. The CDR3 is made up of 14 amino acids. CDR3 protein: CASSQVGGNTEAFF. The CDR3 DNA follows: TGCGCCAGCAGCCAAGTAGGGGGGAACACTGAAGCTTTCTTT.

The chain is built from TRBV15 and TRBJ2-5; D assignment may be TRBD1 or TRBD2 (5 bases each). The V end lost 3 bases, the J end lost 5 bases, and 22 bases lay between the germline ends. The CDR3 is made up of 17 amino acids. CDR1 is LNHNV, CDR2 YYDKDF, per germline (reference sequence). CDR3 region: CATSRAYRDGQSETQYF. CDR3 coding DNA: TGTGCCACCAGCAGGGCGTACCGGGACGGGCAATCGGAGACCCAGTACTTC.

This rearrangement joins TRBV13 to TRBJ2-1; 16 nucleotides agree with TRBD2. With V trimmed by 2 bases and J by 10 bases, 5 bases remained unmatched. The CDR3 has 16 residues. Germline V gives CDR1 PRHDT, CDR2 FYEKMQ (reference sequence). This CDR3 is CASSLPGLAGGREQFF. DNA for the CDR3: TGTGCCAGCAGCTTACCGGGACTAGCGGGGGGGCGCGAGCAGTTCTTC.

This chain uses TRBV6-1 with TRBJ2-1; 8 bases match TRBD2. Germline trimming cut 6 bases from V and 6 bases from J; bases unmatched to any gene: 4. CDR3 length equals 13 residues. Germline values: CDR1 MNHNS, CDR2 SASEGT. The CDR3 bases are TGTGCCAGCAGCAAGCGGGGGCCCAATGAGCAGTTCTTC. Its translation is CASSKRGPNEQFF.

The chain combines TRBV5-1 with TRBJ2-5, with 12 bases that match TRBD2. Germline CDR1 and CDR2: SGHRS and YFSETQ. This CDR3 has 21 amino acids. J lost 0 bases, V lost 0 bases, and 15 bases had no gene match. The CDR3 DNA sequence: TGCGCCAGCAGCTTGGGTGGCCTACTAGCGGGGGGCCCCGGGTACCAAGAGACCCAGTACTTC. Residues: CASSLGGLLAGGPGYQETQYF.

The chain combines TRBV7-6 with TRBJ1-1; no reliable D call. Between the trimmed V and J ends, which lost 1 base and 0 bases, there was a span of 9 bases. Germline-derived CDR1 and CDR2 are SGHVS and FNYEAQ. The CDR3 sequence is 15 residues long. DNA for the CDR3: TGTGCCAGCAGCTTAGTTACAGTTATGAACACTGAAGCTTTCTTT. Translating gives CASSLVTVMNTEAFF.

This chain connects TRBV5-4 to TRBJ1-1; a weak D match, TRBD1 (5 bases). This CDR3 comprises 13 residues. From germline, CDR1 is SGHNT and CDR2 YYREEE (reference sequence). The V end was cut by 2 bases, the J end by 3 bases, with 8 bases between. The CDR3 sequence: CASSFWGDTEAFF. Here the CDR3 DNA reads TGTGCCAGCAGCTTTTGGGGGGACACTGAAGCTTTCTTT.

The gene calls are TRBV19 and TRBJ1-1; a possible D gene is TRBD1 (5 bases). The V end lost 6 bases, the J end lost 1 base, and 18 bases lay between the germline ends. Germline V gene sequence: CDR1 LNHDA, CDR2 SQIVND (reference sequence). The CDR3 is 16 amino acids. The CDR3 here is CASSTLLGPWNTEAFF. In DNA form, the CDR3 reads TGTGCCAGTAGCACCCTTCTGGGGCCGTGGAACACTGAAGCTTTCTTT.

The chain combines TRBV9 with TRBJ1-6; 10 bases are a match to TRBD1. V trimming: 4 bases; J trimming: 9 bases; junction bases outside the gene matches: 10. The germline V gene has CDR1 SGDLS and CDR2 YYNGEE. This CDR3 is 16 amino acids long. CDR3 sequence: CASSPRQGAGSSPLHF. The CDR3 region has the DNA TGTGCCAGCAGCCCCCGACAGGGGGCCGGTAGTTCACCCCTCCACTTT.

The chain's CDR3 is CASSVGGFGNQPQHF. As DNA, the CDR3 is TGTGCCAGCAGCGTAGGAGGGTTCGGCAATCAGCCCCAGCATTTT. The chain recombines TRBV9 with TRBJ1-5, with D hard to call. CDR1 SGDLS and CDR2 YYNGEE come from the germline V gene. This CDR3 region has 15 residues. Between the trimmed V and J ends, which lost 0 bases and 2 bases, there was a span of 9 bases.

The chain carries TRBV6-5 and TRBJ2-5; no firm D call. Trimming cost V 8 bases and J 3 bases, with 19 bases left between them. Germline loops: CDR1 MNHEY, CDR2 SVGAGI. The CDR3 runs 15 residues. The CDR3 is CASSPTVGIKETQYF. The CDR3 DNA sequence: TGTGCCAGCTCTCCGACCGTAGGCATAAAAGAGACCCAGTACTTC.

This chain connects TRBV27 to TRBJ1-1; D ambiguous. CDR3 length: 14 residues. Germline CDR1 MNHEY, CDR2 SMNVEV (reference sequence). Trimming took off 5 bases at V and 1 base at J, with 11 bases between the two ends. The CDR3 sequence: CASSPLPWNTEAFF. CDR3 coding DNA: TGTGCCAGCAGTCCCCTGCCATGGAACACTGAAGCTTTCTTT.

The genes are TRBV6-5 and TRBJ2-5; no reliable D call. V was shortened by 6 bases and J by 7 bases, with 12 bases between the two germline ends. The CDR3 consists of 12 residues. Germline CDR1 and CDR2: MNHEY and SVGAGI. CDR3 sequence reads: CASRSPTRTQYF. DNA for the CDR3: TGTGCCAGCAGAAGCCCTACCCGGACCCAGTACTTC.

This rearrangement joins TRBV4-2 to TRBJ2-4; a weak D match, TRBD2 (7 bases). The CDR3 extends over 18 amino acids. CDR1 and CDR2 (germline): LGHNA, YNFKEQ. Trimming removed 4 bases from V and 0 bases from J, with 19 bases in between. CDR3 nucleotides: TGTGCCAGCAGCCTAAACGGGGGGCCGAGGCTAGCCAAAAACATTCAGTACTTC. Amino acids: CASSLNGGPRLAKNIQYF.

The chain carries TRBV6-6 and TRBJ1-2, with 7 bases matching TRBD1. Germline V gene data show CDR1 as MNHNY and CDR2 as SVGAGI (reference sequence). The CDR3 runs 13 residues. V was clipped by 4 bases and J by 6 bases; unmatched bases: 5. This CDR3 reads CASSSRQGDGYTF. The DNA of the CDR3 is TGTGCCAGCAGTTCCAGACAGGGCGATGGCTACACCTTC.

The chain joins TRBV19 to TRBJ2-3; the match to TRBD2 covers 13 bases. This CDR3 has 17 amino acids. Germline V gene data show CDR1 as LNHDA and CDR2 as SQIVND (reference sequence). V shed 10 bases and J 3 bases; nucleotides not matched to a gene: 13. CDR3 in amino acids: CATSHGLAGEVTDTQYF. The DNA for the CDR3 is TGTGCCACCTCTCATGGACTAGCGGGGGAAGTGACAGATACGCAGTATTTT. The full variable domain, rest sourced from reference TRBV19 and TRBJ2-3, is DGGITQSPKYLFRKEGQNVTLSCEQNLNHDAMYWYRQDPGQGLRLIYYSQIVNDFQKGDIAEGYSVSREKKESFPLTVTSAQKNPTAFYLCATSHGLAGEVTDTQYFGPGTRLTVL.

This clone has a handful of counts. The chain couples TRBV27 to TRBJ2-7; D is uncertain. Germline lookup yields CDR1 MNHEY and CDR2 SMNVEV (reference sequence). The V end lost 6 bases, the J end lost 4 bases, and 7 bases lay between the germline ends. This CDR3 has 11 amino acids. DNA for the CDR3: TGTGCCAGCAGAGACGGATACGAGCAGTACTTC. Translated, it gives CASRDGYEQYF.

This rearrangement joins TRBV5-8 to TRBJ1-5; the match to TRBD1 covers 7 bases. CDR3 length equals 15 residues. The germline gives CDR1 SGHTS, CDR2 YDEGEE. V was clipped by 1 base and J by 2 bases; unmatched bases: 3. CDR3 coding DNA: TGTGCCAGCAGCTTGACCGGACAGGGCAATCAGCCCCAGCATTTT. Its translation is CASSLTGQGNQPQHF. Full variable domain (outside the CDR3, taken from reference TRBV5-8 and TRBJ1-5): EAGVTQSPTHLIKTRGQQATLRCSPISGHTSVYWYQQALGLGLQFLLWYDEGEERNRGNFPPRFSGRQFPNYSSELNVNALELEDSALYLCASSLTGQGNQPQHFGDGTRLSIL.

This chain connects TRBV5-6 to TRBJ1-2; 8 nucleotides line up with TRBD1. Looked up from germline, CDR1 is SGHDT and CDR2 is YYEEEE. Unmatched junction bases numbered 10, after V lost 4 bases and J lost 5 bases. The CDR3 is 15 residues long. For the CDR3, the DNA is TGTGCCAGCAGCCCAGACGGGGGACAGGTTTATGGCTACACCTTC. It translates to CASSPDGGQVYGYTF.

This chain uses TRBV28 with TRBJ1-1, with 7 bases matching TRBD1. V lost 7 bases, J lost 10 bases, and 15 bases stayed unmatched. The germline V gene has CDR1 MDHEN and CDR2 SYDVKM. The CDR3 consists of 14 residues. CDR3 in amino acids: CASNPSRQGLGAFF. The CDR3 nucleotides read TGTGCCAGCAACCCCTCGCGACAGGGACTAGGAGCTTTCTTT.

The chain couples TRBV19 to TRBJ1-3, with D perhaps matching TRBD1 (5 bases). CDR3 size: 16 residues. CDR1 is LNHDA and CDR2 is SQIVND in the germline V gene (reference sequence). With 6 bases removed from V and 2 bases from J, the gap between germline ends came to 17 bases. CDR3 sequence reads: CASRRARQNAGNTIYF. CDR3 bases: TGTGCCAGTAGAAGGGCAAGACAGAACGCTGGAAACACCATATATTTT.

J is TRBJ2-7 and V is TRBV10-3; no clear D gene. Deletions cut 6 bases from V and 5 bases from J, with 11 bases between. Germline CDR1 ENHRY, CDR2 SYGVKD. This CDR3 region has 12 residues. As DNA, the CDR3 is TGTGCCATCAGGACGGGTCGCGACGAGCAGTACTTC. This codes for CAIRTGRDEQYF.

The chain couples TRBV6-6 to TRBJ2-2; unclear D gene. Germline CDR1 MNHNY, CDR2 SVGAGI (reference sequence). Between the trimmed V and J ends, which lost 3 bases and 6 bases, there was a span of 5 bases. This CDR3 region has 12 residues. The CDR3 nucleotides read TGTGCCAGCAGTTATGGGGCCGGGGAGCTGTTTTTT. Translated: CASSYGAGELFF.

The CDR3 region is CASSSRGRGGPTNTGELFF. The CDR3 DNA sequence: TGTGCCAGCAGTTCCCGGGGCAGGGGGGGCCCTACGAACACCGGGGAGCTGTTTTTT. This chain connects TRBV9 to TRBJ2-2; D is possibly TRBD1 or TRBD2 (7 bases each). CDR1 SGDLS and CDR2 YYNGEE come from the germline V gene. With 5 bases removed from V and 0 bases from J, the gap between germline ends came to 23 bases. The CDR3 contains 19 residues.

In nucleotides, the CDR3 is TGTGCCAGCAGTAAAGGGACAGCAAGCTCCTACGAGCAGTACTTC. Translating gives CASSKGTASSYEQYF. The V call is TRBV6-6, the J call TRBJ2-7; 7 positions match TRBD1. Germline assignment: CDR1 MNHNY and CDR2 SVGAGI (reference sequence). Trimming cost V 5 bases and J 0 bases; bases outside gene matches: 7. This CDR3 is built from 15 residues.